This T cell receptor beta chain was sequenced during a study of shared clonotypes between healthy human individuals (dated by TCRdb to 2018 to 2020). For context, the study as a whole: The cohort included three men and a couple of women between 18 and 49 years of age. For each donor, three plates each were used for CD4 naive and CD4 memory, two plates were used for CD8 naive, and one plate was used for CD8 memory. Blood TCR repertoires of roughly 5 healthy adults were deeply sequenced to estimate repertoire size and the extent of clonotype sharing between individuals. Each donor's leukapheresis produced roughly between roughly 0.85 and 9 billion PBMCs. Different laboratories and diverse techniques were used to prepare libraries and sequence TCR repertoires, to increase sequencing depth and limit assay-specific biases. Findings and caveats that apply to the study as a whole: Sampling was restricted to blood, and TCR repertoires in tissues likely differ from the TCR repertoires found in blood. Pairwise subsampling indicated that sequencing depth was expected to affect the degree of clonotype sharing among donors. Around 5.4% of naive CD4, 3% to 4% of naive CD8, roughly 2.4% of memory CD4, and 0.35% to 0.5% of memory CD8 clonotypes were shared across several donors. Estimated clonotype richness was generally larger for naive than for memory subsets. Compared with non-shared clonotypes, the clonotypes found in all four sorted-subset donors had higher generation probabilities. Rarefaction of sorted-subset datasets indicated incomplete sequencing despite the large sequencing depth. Because the study included only a small number of donors, the genetic and exposure-history diversity represented was limited.

Using the deep immunoSEQ assay, multiplex PCR amplified TCR CDR3 regions from genomic DNA. Genomic DNA extracted from each cell subset was distributed evenly over all wells of several immunoSEQ 96-well plates, and each plate served as one replicate. For sorted subsets, each replicate PCR was loaded with roughly 190 ng genomic DNA, equivalent to some 31,000 T cell genomes. The purified libraries were quantified using a Qubit 3.0 fluorometer, sized with a Bioanalyzer 2100, and then quantified again using the KAPA Library Quantification kit. Every immunoSEQ 96-well plate was sequenced on a dedicated single-read 150-cycle Illumina NextSeq 550 flow cell. As for how the authors treated the data: Because only junctional sequences without quality scores were contained in the immunoSEQ output, filtering matching that applied to full-length reads could not be performed. To assign V/J genes and CDR3, sequences were annotated against IMGT germline references using PyIR, a Python wrapper for IgBLAST v1.9. Reads with weak V/J assignments (E-value above 1e-6), missing CDR3, stop codons, out-of-frame junctions, or ambiguous translated residues were removed. A V3J clonotype was defined by an identical inferred V gene, J gene, and CDR3 amino acid sequence. Percentage overlap between repertoires was computed as shared unique clonotypes divided by the size of the smaller repertoire. Richness of each repertoire was evaluated using RTK rarefaction, the Chao1 estimator, and Recon v2.1 estimates of unobserved clonotypes. Generation probabilities were computed with OLGA for all TCRbeta clonotypes obtained by the gDNA method from a handful of donors. Entries here come from immuneACCESS through TCRdb and include only in-frame sequences with V and J called. Some clones fail to appear in such tables; in the studies checked, an unresolved V gene covers under half of the shortfall, and the cause of the remainder is unknown. V and J calls and clone size are copied from that table; D and trimming were computed from the DNA. The sample includes fewer than 3 million clones, with roughly 92% observed a single time. The top ten hold 0.37% of the sample.

Trimming leaves V shorter by 8 bases and J shorter by 6 bases, with the junction holding 15 bases beyond the gene matches. Taken from cysteine to phenylalanine, the CDR3 has 15 residues. Solely the CDR3 DNA is kept, with 45 bases framed from the first base. The table lists this clone with a count of one. Its specific antigen is unknown. Base-call qualities are not available, and no considerably larger clone is one nucleotide away. Healthy HIV-negative adults with no recently reported acute infections or vaccinations were included as donors. All donors were Caucasian adults living in Nashville, Tennessee, USA. CD4+ T cells were enriched by magnetic negative selection; naive cells were then positively selected on CD45RA, and the negative fraction formed the memory subset. After blood collection by leukapheresis, PBMCs were isolated using Ficoll-Histopaque density gradient centrifugation and then cryopreserved in the vapor phase of liquid nitrogen. Analytical flow cytometry was used to check the purity and quantity of each magnetically sorted T cell population. Genomic DNA was isolated from each sorted fraction and quantified by UV absorbance on a Nanodrop 2000c.

The chain was built from TRBV5-3 and TRBJ2-7; 9 junctional bases match TRBD1. TRBV5-3 is known as an ORF, though its function is uncertain. The sequence was obtained from a man in his late teens or twenties in good health. Some clones in this sample may be carry-over from other donors' samples. Sequencing was performed on naive CD4+ T cells from PBMCs. The sample's cell subset or site label is to be understood as: CD45RA+ positively selected. This receptor has the CDR3 CASSTQTGGFREQYF. The DNA sequence is TGTGCCAGCAGCACACAGACAGGGGGGTTCCGCGAGCAGTACTTC.